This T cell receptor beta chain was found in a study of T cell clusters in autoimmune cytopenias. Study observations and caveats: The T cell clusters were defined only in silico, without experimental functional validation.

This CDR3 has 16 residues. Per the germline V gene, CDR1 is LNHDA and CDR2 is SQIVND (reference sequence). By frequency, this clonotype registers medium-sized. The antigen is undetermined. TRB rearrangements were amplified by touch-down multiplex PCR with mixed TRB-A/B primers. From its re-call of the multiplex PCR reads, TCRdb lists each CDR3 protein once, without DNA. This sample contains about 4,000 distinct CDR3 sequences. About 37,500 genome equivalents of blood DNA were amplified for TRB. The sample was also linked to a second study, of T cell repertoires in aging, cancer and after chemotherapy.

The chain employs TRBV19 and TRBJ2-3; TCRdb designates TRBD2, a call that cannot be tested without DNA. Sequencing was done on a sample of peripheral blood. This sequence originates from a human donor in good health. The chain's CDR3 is CASRNLRTSDTDTQYF.